The clone carrying this TCR beta chain showed up just once. Produced via immunoSEQ multiplex PCR; TCRdb's table is partial and in-frame only. In the table there are about 340,000 clones, around 70% of which are singletons. The sample comes from a study of shared clonotypes between healthy human individuals. The V and J ends lost 0 bases and 5 bases respectively, with 13 bases between them. From germline, CDR1 is SNHLY and CDR2 FYNNEI. The CDR3 spans 15 residues. J is TRBJ1-2 and V is TRBV2, with D uncertain. The sample comprised memory CD4+ T cells sorted from blood. The subset here: CD45RA-negative fraction. The sequence was collected from a man aged 25 to 45 in good health. The CDR3, as DNA: TGTGCCAGCAGTGAAGCTGGGAGGGTCCAATATGGCTACACCTTC. As protein: CASSEAGRVQYGYTF.